These 26 T cell receptor beta chains were sequenced from one sample in a study of beta chain features in type 1 diabetes. Expressed TCRB transcripts were sequenced because the entire RNA isolate underwent reverse transcription. Produced via immunoSEQ multiplex PCR; TCRdb's table is partial and in-frame only. The table includes 200,000 to 250,000 clones, roughly 30% detected once. The material sequenced was central memory CD4+ T cells from blood. The receptors stem from a man in his thirties or forties in good health.

The genes are TRBV25-1 and TRBJ2-1; 10 nucleotides agree with TRBD2. Unmatched junction bases numbered 3, after V lost 6 bases and J lost 1 base. The germline V gene encodes CDR1 MGHDK and CDR2 SYGVNS. This CDR3 has 15 amino acids. CDR3 DNA sequence: TGTGCCAGCAGGCTAGCGGGAGCGTCCTACAATGAGCAGTTCTTC. Translation gives CASRLAGASYNEQFF.

This clone was counted a few times. CDR3 DNA: TGTGCCAGCAGGTCGACAGGATCTAACTATGGCTACACCTTC. Amino acids: CASRSTGSNYGYTF. J is TRBJ1-2 and V is TRBV6-5, with D tentatively TRBD1 (6 bases). CDR3 length: 14 amino acids. Germline V CDR1 and CDR2: MNHEY, SVGAGI. Trimming shortened V by 6 bases and J by 0 bases, and 11 bases separated the two germline ends.

This sequence joins TRBV30 and TRBJ1-2; no reliable D call. Per germline, CDR1 GTSNPN and CDR2 SVGIG (reference sequence). The CDR3 runs to 15 residues. V was clipped by 2 bases and J by 4 bases, with 17 bases between them. The CDR3 DNA follows: TGTGCCTGGAGTACATACCCCGCACGGCTCTATGGCTACACCTTC. The encoded protein is CAWSTYPARLYGYTF.

The chain employs TRBV2 and TRBJ2-3; 10 bases fit TRBD2. The ends lost 6 bases at V and 4 bases at J; junction bases unmatched: 10. The CDR3 length is 16 residues. From germline, CDR1 is SNHLY and CDR2 FYNNEI. CDR3 amino acids: CASRDERGGQADTQYF. The CDR3 DNA reads as TGTGCCAGCAGGGACGAGCGGGGGGGCCAGGCAGATACGCAGTATTTT.

This clone has only a few counts. The chain couples TRBV29-1 to TRBJ1-2, with TRBD1 matching 11 bases. This CDR3 region has 14 residues. The V and J ends lost 6 bases and 7 bases, in that order; junction bases with no gene match: 10. Germline V CDR1 and CDR2: SQVTM, ANQGSEA. The CDR3: CSVGQGAPALGYTF. CDR3 DNA sequence: TGCAGCGTCGGACAGGGGGCACCGGCTCTTGGCTACACCTTC.

The chain recombines TRBV7-2 with TRBJ2-5; a possible D gene is TRBD2 (5 bases). Germline-derived CDR1 and CDR2 are SGHTA and FQGNSA. The CDR3 length is 16 residues. With 0 bases removed from V and 3 bases from J, the gap between germline ends came to 14 bases. The CDR3 DNA is TGTGCCAGCAGCTTAGCTGGCTTCGGGATGAAAGAGACCCAGTACTTC. It codes for CASSLAGFGMKETQYF.

This chain uses TRBV7-2 with TRBJ2-4, with 8 bases lining up with TRBD2. The J segment lost 15 bases and the V segment lost 3 bases, leaving 4 bases of the junction unmatched. The CDR3 sequence is 11 residues long. Germline CDR1 is SGHTA and CDR2 is FQGNSA. The CDR3 region is CASSLGGRTYF. CDR3 nucleotide sequence: TGTGCCAGCAGCTTGGGCGGGAGGACGTACTTC.

This chain uses TRBV2 with TRBJ1-2; D gene ambiguous. Germline lookup yields CDR1 SNHLY and CDR2 FYNNEI. The CDR3 is 17 residues long. V lost 2 bases to trimming and J lost 4 bases, with 20 bases between them. The CDR3 spells CASSERSTPALGYGYTF. The CDR3, as DNA: TGTGCCAGCAGTGAAAGGAGTACCCCGGCACTCGGCTATGGCTACACCTTC.

V and J are TRBV4-1 and TRBJ1-2; 8 bases are a match to TRBD1. Germline loops: CDR1 MGHRA, CDR2 YSYEKL. The CDR3 sequence is 15 residues long. The J segment lost 5 bases and the V segment lost 2 bases, leaving 7 bases of the junction unmatched. CDR3 protein: CASSQLPGQEYGYTF. In DNA, the CDR3 is TGCGCCAGCAGCCAACTTCCGGGACAGGAATATGGCTACACCTTC.

This clone was picked up a small number of times. The rearrangement joins TRBV7-6 to TRBJ2-1, with 7 bases fitting TRBD1. Per germline, CDR1 SGHVS and CDR2 FNYEAQ. The junction had 11 bases not matched to a gene; V was cut back by 5 bases and J by 1 base. This CDR3 has 17 amino acids. In DNA, the CDR3 is TGTGCCAGCAGCCCTAGTTTAAGGGGGCGATCCTACAATGAGCAGTTCTTC. It translates to CASSPSLRGRSYNEQFF.

This chain connects TRBV9 to TRBJ2-3; D not resolved. The CDR3 loop spans 14 amino acids. V was shortened by 1 base and J by 7 bases, with 13 bases between the two germline ends. Per the germline V gene, CDR1 is SGDLS and CDR2 is YYNGEE. For the CDR3, the DNA is TGTGCCAGCAGCGTAACGGCAGGTTCACATACGCAGTATTTT. Amino acids: CASSVTAGSHTQYF.

The rearrangement joins TRBV29-1 to TRBJ2-3; D is unresolved. Germline CDR1 is SQVTM and CDR2 is ANQGSEA. The CDR3 covers 12 residues. The V end lost 4 bases, the J end lost 5 bases, and 10 bases lay between the germline ends. The CDR3 region has the DNA TGCAGCGTTGGCTCAGGTGGAGATACGCAGTATTTT. Translated, it gives CSVGSGGDTQYF.

The chain is built from TRBV29-1 and TRBJ1-2, with 9 bases fitting TRBD1. After removal of 1 base from V and 7 bases from J, the junction contained 7 bases not matched to a gene. Germline CDR1 and CDR2: SQVTM and ANQGSEA. The CDR3 covers 14 residues. The CDR3 bases are TGCAGCGTTGAAGCTATCGGGACAGGGTCTGGCTACACCTTC. It yields the protein CSVEAIGTGSGYTF.

This chain links TRBV15 with TRBJ2-3, with D possibly matching TRBD2 (5 bases). This CDR3 spans 14 amino acids. The V gene lost 2 bases and the J gene lost 4 bases, with 10 bases spanning the gap. Germline V lookup: CDR1 LNHNV, CDR2 YYDKDF (reference sequence). DNA of the CDR3: TGTGCCACCAGCAGATCCCCACTAGCAGATACGCAGTATTTT. Protein sequence: CATSRSPLADTQYF.

This clone was seen more than once but under ten times. This chain joins TRBV30 and TRBJ2-7; 8 nucleotides line up with TRBD2. CDR1 and CDR2 (germline): GTSNPN, SVGIG (reference sequence). The CDR3 spans 15 residues. V trimming: 3 bases; J trimming: 2 bases; junction bases outside the gene matches: 9. The CDR3 nucleotides read TGTGCCTGGAGCCCCCGGGGACTAGTCCCCTACGAGCAGTACTTC. Encoded protein: CAWSPRGLVPYEQYF.

The J gene is TRBJ1-2, the V gene TRBV7-2; D unresolved. CDR3 length equals 12 residues. V was clipped by 4 bases and J by 4 bases, with 7 bases between them. The germline V gene has CDR1 SGHTA and CDR2 FQGNSA. DNA of the CDR3: TGTGCCAGCAGCTCAAGGAGCTATGGCTACACCTTC. Protein product: CASSSRSYGYTF. Full variable domain (remainder filled in from reference TRBV7-2 and TRBJ1-2): GAGVSQSPSNKVTEKGKDVELRCDPISGHTALYWYRQSLGQGLEFLIYFQGNSAPDKSGLPSDRFSAERTGGSVSTLTIQRTQQEDSAVYLCASSSRSYGYTFGSGTRLTVV.

This clone was seen a handful of times. This chain uses TRBV2 with TRBJ2-1; D may be TRBD2 (6 bases). Looked up from germline, CDR1 is SNHLY and CDR2 is FYNNEI. This CDR3 has 14 amino acids. Trimming pared 8 bases from V and 2 bases from J, leaving 13 bases between. CDR3 DNA: TGTGCCAGCCGGAGGGACGGCGCCTACAATGAGCAGTTCTTC. Protein: CASRRDGAYNEQFF.

J is TRBJ2-3 and V is TRBV6-5; tentative D call: TRBD2 (5 bases). The germline gives CDR1 MNHEY, CDR2 SVGAGI. The V end was cut by 0 bases, the J end by 3 bases, with 13 bases between. CDR3 length: 16 amino acids. The CDR3 region is CASSYSRGRGTDTQYF. CDR3 nucleotides: TGTGCCAGCAGTTACTCGAGAGGGAGAGGGACAGATACGCAGTATTTT.

This clone was found a few times. This chain joins TRBV14 and TRBJ1-3; D unclear. Trimming removed 4 bases at V and 0 bases at J, with 7 bases between. The CDR3 is 14 residues long. Germline V gene sequence: CDR1 SGHDN, CDR2 FVKESK. CDR3 sequence: CASSRTTSGNTIYF. The DNA for the CDR3 is TGTGCCAGCAGCCGCACGACCTCTGGAAACACCATATATTTT.

The chain carries TRBV6-6 and TRBJ2-1, with 11 nucleotides matching TRBD2. This CDR3 is 14 amino acids long. CDR1 is MNHNY, CDR2 SVGAGI, per germline (reference sequence). The V gene end was trimmed by 5 bases and the J gene end by 9 bases; junction bases not matched to a gene: 6. This chain's CDR3 is CASSDSGGAAEQFF. DNA for the CDR3: TGTGCCAGCAGTGATAGCGGGGGGGCAGCTGAGCAGTTCTTC.

In its sample, this clone was seen a few times. The sample has other DNA sequences that encode this CDR3 too. The chain couples TRBV5-6 to TRBJ1-1, with D hard to call. V lost 0 bases and J lost 1, with 7 bases in between. CDR3 size: 14 residues. Germline assignment: CDR1 SGHDT and CDR2 YYEEEE. CDR3 sequence reads: CASSLGTRNTEAFF. The DNA of the CDR3 is TGTGCCAGCAGCTTGGGCACCAGGAACACTGAAGCTTTCTTT.

This clone was observed at least ten times. The genes are TRBV28 and TRBJ2-1; TRBD1 or TRBD2 may be the D gene (5 bases each). Per the germline V gene, CDR1 is MDHEN and CDR2 is SYDVKM. This CDR3 region has 13 residues. V was trimmed by 8 bases and J by 9 bases, leaving 17 bases between them. For the CDR3, the DNA is TGTGCCAGCGGGGACGACTTCTTGCTTGAGCAGTTCTTC. Translating gives CASGDDFLLEQFF.

Comments on this clone: Other DNA sequences of this sample code for an identical CDR3. The rearrangement joins TRBV14 to TRBJ1-5, with unresolved D. V was cut by 1 base and J by 7 bases, with 8 bases left in between. CDR3 length equals 13 residues. CDR1 and CDR2 from the germline V gene are SGHDN and FVKESK. The CDR3 is CASSQGGAQPQHF. As DNA, the CDR3 is TGTGCCAGCAGCCAAGGGGGTGCCCAGCCCCAGCATTTT. Supplemented by reference TRBV14 and TRBJ1-5, the full variable domain reads EAGVTQFPSHSVIEKGQTVTLRCDPISGHDNLYWYRRVMGKEIKFLLHFVKESKQDESGMPNNRFLAERTGGTYSTLKVQPAELEDSGVYFCASSQGGAQPQHFGDGTRLSIL.

This clone was picked up many times. The V and J genes are TRBV5-6 and TRBJ1-6, with 10 positions matching TRBD1. With 5 bases clipped from V and 9 bases from J, the junction kept 8 bases outside the gene matches. The length of the CDR3 is 15 residues. CDR1 and CDR2 (germline): SGHDT, YYEEEE. The CDR3 region is CASREDRGKPSPLHF. The DNA of the CDR3 is TGTGCCAGCAGAGAGGACAGGGGGAAACCTTCACCCCTCCACTTT.

This clone was picked up a small number of times. This chain joins TRBV10-3 and TRBJ2-5; D remains ambiguous. V was shortened by 3 bases and J by 4 bases, with 3 bases between the two germline ends. The V gene's germline CDR1 is ENHRY and CDR2 SYGVKD. The CDR3 sequence is 11 residues long. The CDR3 sequence: CAISDLETQYF. The CDR3 DNA sequence: TGTGCCATCAGTGATCTAGAGACCCAGTACTTC.

The chain recombines TRBV6-6 with TRBJ2-1, with a weak D call TRBD1 (5 bases). The CDR3 consists of 14 residues. The ends were cut back, 5 bases at V and 8 bases at J, with 16 bases in the middle. Germline loops: CDR1 MNHNY, CDR2 SVGAGI (reference sequence). CDR3 amino acids: CASSRRTAGYEQFF. DNA of the CDR3: TGTGCCAGCAGTAGACGCACGGCAGGGTATGAGCAGTTCTTC.